This T cell receptor beta chain emerged from a study of blood T cell repertoires in COVID-19. Study background: Sources were T cells, B-cell-depleted T cells, or PBMCs; the material itself was cDNA or gDNA.

Trimming pared 6 bases from V and 1 base from J, leaving 9 bases between. This CDR3 has 13 amino acids. In germline, CDR1 is LNHDA, CDR2 SQIVND (reference sequence). Measured with immunoSEQ multiplex PCR; TCRdb has only the in-frame clones, and not every one. The sample shows about 120,000 clones, almost 90% of them seen only once. This clonotype was sampled from a woman aged 60 to 75 with COVID-19, enrolled during active disease. The chain links TRBV19 to TRBJ1-1; D not resolved. Sequencing was carried out using peripheral blood. The CDR3 region has the DNA TGTGCCAGTAGCCTTACACAGAACACTGAAGCTTTCTTT. This sequence encodes CASSLTQNTEAFF.